These 5 T cell receptor beta chains share one sample of origin, sequenced in a study of T cells in Graves' hyperthyroidism and ophthalmopathy. Amplification of TCR beta CDR3 regions was performed using RNA transcripts as template. HTBI primers were the set used in a first-round RT-PCR of the TCR CDR3. TCRdb passed the multiplex PCR reads through MiXCR, listing each CDR3 protein once. In the table there are 750,000 to 900,000 distinct CDR3 sequences, 38% of which are singletons. Source material: blood. Source of these receptors: a man between 18 and 29 years old with Graves' hyperthyroidism.

The rearrangement links TRBV15 to TRBJ1-6, with 9 bases aligning to TRBD1. The CDR3 has 15 amino acids. Unmatched junction bases numbered 5, after V lost 0 bases and J lost 11 bases. The V gene's germline CDR1 is LNHNV and CDR2 YYDKDF (reference sequence). DNA for the CDR3: TGTGCCACCAGCAGAGAGGGACAGGGAGGGCCACCCCTCCACTTT. Amino acid sequence: CATSREGQGGPPLHF.

This clonotype was seen at least ten times. The chain combines TRBV15 with TRBJ2-7; weak D call: TRBD1 (6 bases). The CDR3 totals 15 residues. Germline-derived CDR1 and CDR2 are LNHNV and YYDKDF (reference sequence). Trimming pared 0 bases from V and 2 bases from J, leaving 11 bases between. CDR3 coding DNA: TGTGCCACCAGCAGAGAGGGGGCAGGGACCTACGAGCAGTACTTC. Translating it yields CATSREGAGTYEQYF.

This clonotype occurred a few times. The chain uses TRBV7-6 and TRBJ1-2; D is unclear. Trimming took off 0 bases at V and 8 bases at J, with 10 bases between the two ends. The CDR3 has 13 residues. Germline CDR1 is SGHVS and CDR2 is FNYEAQ. The CDR3 spells CASSLAKDLGYTF. The DNA for the CDR3 is TGTGCCAGCAGCTTAGCTAAAGACCTAGGCTACACCTTC.

The chain combines TRBV4-1 with TRBJ1-2, with 7 bases fitting TRBD1. This CDR3 is 14 amino acids long. V shed 0 bases and J 5 bases; nucleotides not matched to a gene: 3. The germline gives CDR1 MGHRA, CDR2 YSYEKL. The CDR3 DNA is TGCGCCAGCAGCCAAGAGCTGGGACAGTATGGCTACACCTTC. Its protein product is CASSQELGQYGYTF.

This chain joins TRBV15 and TRBJ2-7, with no clear D. The germline V and J ends were trimmed by 3 bases and 5 bases, with 14 bases remaining between them. This CDR3 comprises 14 residues. Germline V gene sequence: CDR1 LNHNV, CDR2 YYDKDF (reference sequence). CDR3 region: CATSSPLTDHEQYF. As DNA, the CDR3 is TGTGCCACCAGCAGCCCGCTGACTGACCACGAGCAGTACTTC.